This T cell receptor (beta chain) was sequenced for a study of CD8+ T cells in alopecia areata. Study findings and constraints: In scalp samples, resident alphabeta T cells of normal skin are also sequenced. Higher clonality and more expanded CD8+ clones appeared in lesional than normal scalp.

TCR sequencing used cDNA made by reverse transcription of extracted RNA. The repertoire was sequenced with immunoSEQ multiplex PCR; TCRdb's copy has only in-frame clones and lacks some. The repertoire consists of fewer than 110,000 clones, with around 84% occurring once and the leading ten covering 20% to 25%. Trimming left V 5 bases short and J 2 bases short, with 13 bases between. The germline gives CDR1 MNHEY, CDR2 SMNVEV (reference sequence). The CDR3 loop spans 15 amino acids. As regards this clone: Its antigen remains unidentified.

Treatment described: oral pan-JAK inhibitor, 5-10 mg twice daily. In alopecia areata patients, both lesional scalp punch biopsies and peripheral blood were collected. Using a FACSAria, the CD4+ and CD8+ T cells were sorted from the PBMCs. The clonotype was recovered from a human donor with alopecia areata. The rearrangement joins TRBV27 to TRBJ2-1; perhaps TRBD2 as D (6 bases). The sequencing used CD8+ T cells sorted from blood, collected at week 24, from a patient treated with tofacitinib. Here the CDR3 reads CASSPRLGTYNEQFF. The DNA for the CDR3 is TGTGCCAGCAGTCCCCGACTAGGGACCTACAATGAGCAGTTCTTC.